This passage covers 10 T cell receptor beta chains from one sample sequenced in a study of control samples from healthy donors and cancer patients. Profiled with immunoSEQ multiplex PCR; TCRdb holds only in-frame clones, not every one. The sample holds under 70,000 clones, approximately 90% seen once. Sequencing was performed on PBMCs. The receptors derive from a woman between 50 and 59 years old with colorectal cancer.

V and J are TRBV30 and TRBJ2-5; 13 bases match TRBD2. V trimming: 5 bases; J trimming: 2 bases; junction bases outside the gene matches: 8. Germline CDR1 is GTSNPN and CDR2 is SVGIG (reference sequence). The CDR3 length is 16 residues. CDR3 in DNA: TGTGCCTGGGCCGGGACTAGCGGGATAAAACAAGAGACCCAGTACTTC. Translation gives CAWAGTSGIKQETQYF.

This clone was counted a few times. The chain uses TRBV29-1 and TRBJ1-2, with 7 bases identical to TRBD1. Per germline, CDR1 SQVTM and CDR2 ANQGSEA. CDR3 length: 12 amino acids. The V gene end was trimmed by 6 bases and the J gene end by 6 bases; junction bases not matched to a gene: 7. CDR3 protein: CSVTGVKDGYTF. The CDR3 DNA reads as TGCAGCGTCACAGGGGTGAAGGATGGCTACACCTTC.

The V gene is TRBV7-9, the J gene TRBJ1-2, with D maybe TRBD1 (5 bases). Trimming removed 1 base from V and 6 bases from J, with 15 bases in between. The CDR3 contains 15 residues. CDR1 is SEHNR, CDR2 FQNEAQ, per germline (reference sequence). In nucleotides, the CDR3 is TGTGCCAGCAGCTTAGGATCACGGGGAGGGGATGGCTACACCTTC. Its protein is CASSLGSRGGDGYTF. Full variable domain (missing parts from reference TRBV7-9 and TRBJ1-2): DTGVSQNPRHKITKRGQNVTFRCDPISEHNRLYWYRQTLGQGPEFLTYFQNEAQLEKSRLLSDRFSAERPKGSFSTLEIQRTEQGDSAMYLCASSLGSRGGDGYTFGSGTRLTVV.

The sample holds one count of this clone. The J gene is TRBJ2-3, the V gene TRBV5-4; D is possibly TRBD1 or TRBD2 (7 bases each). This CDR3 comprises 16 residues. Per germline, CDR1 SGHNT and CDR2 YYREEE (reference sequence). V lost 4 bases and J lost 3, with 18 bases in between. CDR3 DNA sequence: TGTGCCAGCAGCCGGGGGGACAGACAATCTACAGATACGCAGTATTTT. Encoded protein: CASSRGDRQSTDTQYF.

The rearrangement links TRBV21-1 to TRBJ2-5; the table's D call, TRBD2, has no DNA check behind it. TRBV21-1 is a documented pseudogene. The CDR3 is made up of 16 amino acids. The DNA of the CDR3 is TGTGCCAGCAGCAAACCCGGGACTCCCGTCAATGAGACCCAGTACTTC. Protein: CASSKPGTPVNETQYF.

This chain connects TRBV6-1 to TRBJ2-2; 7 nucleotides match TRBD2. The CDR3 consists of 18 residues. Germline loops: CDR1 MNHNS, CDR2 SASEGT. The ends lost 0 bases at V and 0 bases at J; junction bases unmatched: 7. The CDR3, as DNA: TGTGCCAGCAGTGAAGCGCTTCTGGGGGGGGCGAACACCGGGGAGCTGTTTTTT. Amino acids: CASSEALLGGANTGELFF.

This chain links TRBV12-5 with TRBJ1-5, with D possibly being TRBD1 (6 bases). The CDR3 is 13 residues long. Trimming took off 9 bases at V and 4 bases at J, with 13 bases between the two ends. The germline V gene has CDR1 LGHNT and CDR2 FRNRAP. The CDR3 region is CASAGQTNQPQHF. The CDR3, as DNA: TGTGCTAGCGCTGGACAGACTAATCAGCCCCAGCATTTT.

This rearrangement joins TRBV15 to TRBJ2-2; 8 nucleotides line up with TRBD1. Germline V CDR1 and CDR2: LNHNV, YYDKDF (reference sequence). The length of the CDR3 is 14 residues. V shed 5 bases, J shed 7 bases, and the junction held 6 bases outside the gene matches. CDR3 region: CATSPDRAVGELFF. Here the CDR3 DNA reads TGTGCCACCAGCCCGGACAGGGCGGTCGGGGAGCTGTTTTTT.

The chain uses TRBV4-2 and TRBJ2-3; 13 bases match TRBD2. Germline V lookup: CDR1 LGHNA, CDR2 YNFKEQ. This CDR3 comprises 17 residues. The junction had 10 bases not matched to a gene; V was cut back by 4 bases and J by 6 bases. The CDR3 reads CASSPHGTSGTGDTQYF. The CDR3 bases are TGTGCCAGCAGCCCCCACGGGACTAGCGGGACGGGTGATACGCAGTATTTT.

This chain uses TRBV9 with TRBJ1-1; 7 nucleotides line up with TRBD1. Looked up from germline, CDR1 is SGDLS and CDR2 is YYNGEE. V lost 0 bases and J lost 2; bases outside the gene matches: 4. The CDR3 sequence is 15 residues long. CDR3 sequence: CASSVGAGGNTEAFF. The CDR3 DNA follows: TGTGCCAGCAGCGTAGGAGCAGGGGGTAACACTGAAGCTTTCTTT.